This entry features one T cell receptor (beta chain) sequence. No antigen is known for it. This entry is derived from a study of Ad26.COV2.S vaccination and SARS-CoV-2 variants. Study details: Doses of Ad26.COV2.S were injected into muscle once or twice, 56 days apart. General study points: Assessments of TCR breadth and depth may have underestimated the total T cell responses. Among vaccine recipients, spike-specific TCR breadth exceeded that of placebo recipients.

Treatment: roughly 20 received Ad26.COV2.S at low or high dose, single or two shots; 5 received placebo; per-sample allocation not given. Material that was analyzed had been drawn on day 63 after the first vaccine or placebo injection. An Ad26 vector expressing Wuhan-strain SARS-CoV-2 spike constituted the vaccine. Measured with immunoSEQ multiplex PCR; TCRdb has only the in-frame clones, and not every one. The sample shows 360,000 or so clones, approximately 90% of them seen only once. Germline V gives CDR1 SGHDT, CDR2 YYEEEE. Trimming pared 4 bases from V and 3 bases from J, leaving 14 bases between. The CDR3 consists of 14 residues.

The rearrangement uses TRBV5-6 and TRBJ2-7, with D tentatively TRBD2 (6 bases). This sequence was found in a person between 18 and 59 years old who received the Ad26.COV2.S COVID-19 vaccine or a placebo. The sample in question was peripheral blood, obtained in a trial of Ad26.COV2.S vaccine versus placebo. This CDR3 is CASSTGLANYEQYF. The CDR3 nucleotides are TGTGCCAGCAGCACGGGACTGGCTAACTACGAGCAGTACTTC.